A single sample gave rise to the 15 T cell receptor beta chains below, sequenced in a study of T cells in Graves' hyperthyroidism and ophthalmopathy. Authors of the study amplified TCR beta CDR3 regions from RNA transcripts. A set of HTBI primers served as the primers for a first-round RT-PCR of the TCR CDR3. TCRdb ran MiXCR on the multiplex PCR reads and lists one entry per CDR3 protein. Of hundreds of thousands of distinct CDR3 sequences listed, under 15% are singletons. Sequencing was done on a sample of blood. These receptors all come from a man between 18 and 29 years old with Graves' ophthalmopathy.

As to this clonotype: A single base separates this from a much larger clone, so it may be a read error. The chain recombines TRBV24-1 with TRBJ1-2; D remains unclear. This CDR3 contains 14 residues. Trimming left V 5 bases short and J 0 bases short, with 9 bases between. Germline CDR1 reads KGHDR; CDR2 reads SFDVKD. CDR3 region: CATSGGQTNYGYTF. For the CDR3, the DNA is TGTGCCACCAGTGGTGGCCAGACTAACTATGGCTACACCTTC.

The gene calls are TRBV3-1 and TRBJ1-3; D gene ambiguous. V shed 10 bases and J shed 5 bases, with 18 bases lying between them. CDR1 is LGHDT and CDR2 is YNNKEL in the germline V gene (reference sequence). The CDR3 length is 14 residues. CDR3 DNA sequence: TGTGCCATCGGCCAAAGGAATAGCAGAAACACCATATATTTT. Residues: CAIGQRNSRNTIYF.

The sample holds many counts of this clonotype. The CDR3 sequence is CSATLTERGAYEQYF. CDR3 sequence (DNA): TGCAGTGCTACCTTGACTGAGCGGGGGGCCTACGAGCAGTACTTC. The V call is TRBV20-1, the J call TRBJ2-7, with 9 bases fitting TRBD2. Trimming removed 4 bases from V and 2 bases from J; junction bases left unmatched: 9. The germline V gene has CDR1 DFQATT and CDR2 SNEGSKA (reference sequence). The CDR3 extends over 15 amino acids.

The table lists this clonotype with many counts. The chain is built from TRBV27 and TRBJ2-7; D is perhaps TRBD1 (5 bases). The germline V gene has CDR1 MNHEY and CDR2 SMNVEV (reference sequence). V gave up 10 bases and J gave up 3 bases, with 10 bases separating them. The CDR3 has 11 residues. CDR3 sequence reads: CATQQDYEQYF. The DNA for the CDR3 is TGTGCCACCCAACAGGACTACGAGCAGTACTTC.

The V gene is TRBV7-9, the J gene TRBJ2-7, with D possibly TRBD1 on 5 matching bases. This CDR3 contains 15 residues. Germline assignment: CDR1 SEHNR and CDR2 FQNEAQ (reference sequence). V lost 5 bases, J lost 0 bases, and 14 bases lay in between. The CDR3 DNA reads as TGTGCCAGCAGCGTAATGGACACCAGCTCCTACGAGCAGTACTTC. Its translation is CASSVMDTSSYEQYF.

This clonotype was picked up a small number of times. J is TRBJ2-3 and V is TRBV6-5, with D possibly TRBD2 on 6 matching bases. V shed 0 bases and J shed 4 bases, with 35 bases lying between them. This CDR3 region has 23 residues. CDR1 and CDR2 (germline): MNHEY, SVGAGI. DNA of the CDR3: TGTGCCAGCAGTTACTCACACCAGCGGTTTTACCAGGGAGGAGGAGGGCCCGCAGATACGCAGTATTTT. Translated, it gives CASSYSHQRFYQGGGGPADTQYF.

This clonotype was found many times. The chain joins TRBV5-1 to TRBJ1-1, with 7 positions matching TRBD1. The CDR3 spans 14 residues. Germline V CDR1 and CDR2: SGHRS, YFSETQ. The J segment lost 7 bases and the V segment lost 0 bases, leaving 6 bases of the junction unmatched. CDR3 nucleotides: TGCGCCAGCAGCTTGGAACAGGGGCTCTTTGAAGCTTTCTTT. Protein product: CASSLEQGLFEAFF.

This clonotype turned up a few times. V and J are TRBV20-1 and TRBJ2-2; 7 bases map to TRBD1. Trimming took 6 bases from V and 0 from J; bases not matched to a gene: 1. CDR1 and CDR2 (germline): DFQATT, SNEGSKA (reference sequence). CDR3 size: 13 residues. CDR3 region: CSAGTANTGELFF. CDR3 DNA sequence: TGCAGTGCCGGGACAGCGAACACCGGGGAGCTGTTTTTT.

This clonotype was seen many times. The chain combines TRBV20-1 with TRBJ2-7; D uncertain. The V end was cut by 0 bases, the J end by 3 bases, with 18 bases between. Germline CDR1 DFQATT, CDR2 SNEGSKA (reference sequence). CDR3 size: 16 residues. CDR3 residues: CSARDPNKGAIYEQYF. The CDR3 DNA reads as TGCAGTGCTAGAGATCCTAATAAAGGAGCCATCTACGAGCAGTACTTC.

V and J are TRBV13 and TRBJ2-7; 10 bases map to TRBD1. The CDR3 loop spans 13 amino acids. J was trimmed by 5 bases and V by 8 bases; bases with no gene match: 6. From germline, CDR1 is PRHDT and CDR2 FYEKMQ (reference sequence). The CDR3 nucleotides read TGTGCCAGCTTGGGACAGGGGAGCCACGAGCAGTACTTC. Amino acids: CASLGQGSHEQYF.

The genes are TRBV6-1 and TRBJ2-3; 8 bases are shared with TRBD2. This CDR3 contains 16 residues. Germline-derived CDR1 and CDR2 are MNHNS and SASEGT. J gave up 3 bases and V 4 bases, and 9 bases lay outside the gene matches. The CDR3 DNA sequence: TGTGCCAGCAGTGTTACTATTGCGGGAGGAACAGATACGCAGTATTTT. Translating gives CASSVTIAGGTDTQYF.

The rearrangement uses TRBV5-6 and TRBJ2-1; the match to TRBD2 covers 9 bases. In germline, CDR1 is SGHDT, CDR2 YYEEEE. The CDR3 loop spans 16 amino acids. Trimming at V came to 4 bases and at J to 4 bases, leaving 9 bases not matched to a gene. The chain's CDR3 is CASSGSPSGVYNEQFF. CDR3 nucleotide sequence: TGTGCCAGCAGCGGGTCCCCTAGCGGGGTGTACAATGAGCAGTTCTTC.

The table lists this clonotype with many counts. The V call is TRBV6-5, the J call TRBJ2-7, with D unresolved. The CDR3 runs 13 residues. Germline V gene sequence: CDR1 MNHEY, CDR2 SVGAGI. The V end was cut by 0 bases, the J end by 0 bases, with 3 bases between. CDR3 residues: CASSYSYSYEQYF. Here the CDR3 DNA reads TGTGCCAGCAGTTACTCGTACTCCTACGAGCAGTACTTC.

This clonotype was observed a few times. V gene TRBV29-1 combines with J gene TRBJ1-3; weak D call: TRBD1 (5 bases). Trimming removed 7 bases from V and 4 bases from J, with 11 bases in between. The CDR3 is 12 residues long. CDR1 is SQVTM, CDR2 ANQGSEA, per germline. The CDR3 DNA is TGCAGCGCGTACGGGGCCGGAAACACCATATATTTT. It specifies CSAYGAGNTIYF.

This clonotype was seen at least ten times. The CDR3, as DNA: TGTGCCATCAGTGAGACACAGGGCGGTATCGAGCAGTACTTC. Its translation: CAISETQGGIEQYF. The chain recombines TRBV10-3 with TRBJ2-7; weak D call: TRBD1 (6 bases). V lost 2 bases to trimming and J lost 6 bases, with 14 bases between them. CDR1 ENHRY and CDR2 SYGVKD come from the germline V gene. There are 14 residues in the CDR3.